This T cell receptor (beta chain) was captured in a study of OX40 agonist ivuxolimab in advanced cancers. Study background: With ivuxolimab, an agonistic anti-OX40 (CD134) antibody, patients were treated.

Notes on the study in general: People who partly responded at 0.1-3.0 mg/kg had some of the least clonal expansion seen. CD4+ and CD8+ blood T cells expanded clonally by week 6 at 0.1 to 3.0 mg/kg.

The assay was immunoSEQ multiplex PCR, and TCRdb's table has in-frame clones only and misses some. The sample contains approximately 77,000 clones, roughly 89% of which appear only once. As for this clone: What it recognizes is unknown.

V was clipped by 4 bases and J by 2 bases, with 7 bases between them. CDR3 length: 13 amino acids. Germline lookup yields CDR1 SNHLY and CDR2 FYNNEI. The rearrangement joins TRBV2 to TRBJ2-3, with D possibly being TRBD1 (5 bases). The TCR was taken from an adult with an advanced solid tumor such as melanoma, head and neck, liver or kidney cancer. The sample was CD4+ or CD8+ T cells sorted from blood, taken in a trial of the OX40 agonist ivuxolimab. As DNA, the CDR3 is TGTGCCAGCAGTGGACAGTTCACAGATACGCAGTATTTT. Its protein is CASSGQFTDTQYF.